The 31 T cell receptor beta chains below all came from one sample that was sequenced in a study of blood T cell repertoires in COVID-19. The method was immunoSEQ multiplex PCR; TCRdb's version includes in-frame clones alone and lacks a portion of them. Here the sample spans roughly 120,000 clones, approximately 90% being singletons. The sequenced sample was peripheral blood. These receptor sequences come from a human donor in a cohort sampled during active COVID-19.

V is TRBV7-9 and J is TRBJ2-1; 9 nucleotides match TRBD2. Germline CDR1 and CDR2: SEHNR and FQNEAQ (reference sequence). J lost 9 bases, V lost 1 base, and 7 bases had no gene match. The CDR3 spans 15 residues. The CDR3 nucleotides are TGTGCCAGCAGCTTAGAGGCGGGAGGGCCGGGTGAGCAGTTCTTC. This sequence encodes CASSLEAGGPGEQFF.

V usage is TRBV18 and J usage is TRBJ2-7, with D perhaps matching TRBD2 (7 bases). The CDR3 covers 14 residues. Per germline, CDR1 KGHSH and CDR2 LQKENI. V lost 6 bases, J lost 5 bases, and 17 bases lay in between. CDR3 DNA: TGTGCCAGCTCGCGTGGCGGGGGCTTACACGAGCAGTACTTC. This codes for CASSRGGGLHEQYF.

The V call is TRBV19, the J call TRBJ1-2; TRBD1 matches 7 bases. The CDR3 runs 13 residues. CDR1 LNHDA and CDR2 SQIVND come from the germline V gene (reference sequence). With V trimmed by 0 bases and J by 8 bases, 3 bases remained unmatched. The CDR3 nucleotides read TGTGCCAGTAGTATAGAGGGACAGTGGGGCTACACCTTC. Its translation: CASSIEGQWGYTF. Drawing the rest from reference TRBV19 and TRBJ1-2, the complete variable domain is DGGITQSPKYLFRKEGQNVTLSCEQNLNHDAMYWYRQDPGQGLRLIYYSQIVNDFQKGDIAEGYSVSREKKESFPLTVTSAQKNPTAFYLCASSIEGQWGYTFGSGTRLTVV.

Written as DNA, the CDR3 is TGCGCCAGCAGCTTGGACAGGGGGAGAGGTCAGCCCCAGCATTTT. This codes for CASSLDRGRGQPQHF. The chain is built from TRBV5-1 and TRBJ1-5; TRBD1 matches 8 bases. The CDR3 has 15 residues. Looked up from germline, CDR1 is SGHRS and CDR2 is YFSETQ. The junction had 5 bases not matched to a gene; V was cut back by 0 bases and J by 6 bases.

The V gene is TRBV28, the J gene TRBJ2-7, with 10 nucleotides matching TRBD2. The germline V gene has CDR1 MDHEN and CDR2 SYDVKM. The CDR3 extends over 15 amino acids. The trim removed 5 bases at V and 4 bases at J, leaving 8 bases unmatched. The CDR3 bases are TGTGCCAGCAGTCGCGCTAGCGGGAGCATGTACGAGCAGTACTTC. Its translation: CASSRASGSMYEQYF.

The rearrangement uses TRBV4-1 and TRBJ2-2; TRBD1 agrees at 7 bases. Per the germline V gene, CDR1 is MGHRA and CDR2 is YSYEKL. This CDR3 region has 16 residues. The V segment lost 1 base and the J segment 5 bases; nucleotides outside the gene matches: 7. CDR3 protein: CASSQVFRGKTGELFF. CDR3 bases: TGCGCCAGCAGCCAAGTCTTCAGGGGGAAGACCGGGGAGCTGTTTTTT.

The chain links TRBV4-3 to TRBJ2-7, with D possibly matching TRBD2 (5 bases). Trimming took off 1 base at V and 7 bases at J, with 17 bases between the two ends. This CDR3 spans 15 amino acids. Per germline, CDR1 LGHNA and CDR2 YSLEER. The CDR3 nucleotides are TGCGCCAGCAGCCAAGGAATCGGGGTGGCCGGGGAGCAGTACTTC. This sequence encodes CASSQGIGVAGEQYF.

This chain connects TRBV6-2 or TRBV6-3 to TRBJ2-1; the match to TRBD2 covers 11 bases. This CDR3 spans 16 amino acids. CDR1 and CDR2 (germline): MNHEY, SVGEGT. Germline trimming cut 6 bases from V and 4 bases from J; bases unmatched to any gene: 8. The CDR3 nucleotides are TGTGCCAGCAGCCGCAGCCTAGCGGGGGGTTACAATGAGCAGTTCTTC. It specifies CASSRSLAGGYNEQFF.

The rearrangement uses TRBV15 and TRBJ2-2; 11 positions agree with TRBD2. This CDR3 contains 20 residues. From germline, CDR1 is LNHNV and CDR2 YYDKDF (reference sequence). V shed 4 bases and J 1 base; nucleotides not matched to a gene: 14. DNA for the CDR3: TGTGCCACCAGCACCCAGATCCAAACCGGGACTAGCGGGAACACCGGGGAGCTGTTTTTT. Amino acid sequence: CATSTQIQTGTSGNTGELFF.

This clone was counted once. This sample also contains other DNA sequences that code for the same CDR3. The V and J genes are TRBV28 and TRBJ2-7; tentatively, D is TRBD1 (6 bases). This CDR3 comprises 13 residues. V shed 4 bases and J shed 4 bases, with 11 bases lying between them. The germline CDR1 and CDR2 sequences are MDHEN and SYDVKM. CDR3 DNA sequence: TGTGCCAGCAGTTCCGGACAGTCTTACGAGCAGTACTTC. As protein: CASSSGQSYEQYF.

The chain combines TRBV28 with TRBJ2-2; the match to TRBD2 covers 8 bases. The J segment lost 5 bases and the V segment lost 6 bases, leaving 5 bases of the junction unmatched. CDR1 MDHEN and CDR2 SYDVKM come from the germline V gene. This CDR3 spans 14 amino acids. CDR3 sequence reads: CASRGLAGTGELFF. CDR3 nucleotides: TGTGCCAGCAGGGGGTTAGCGGGAACCGGGGAGCTGTTTTTT.

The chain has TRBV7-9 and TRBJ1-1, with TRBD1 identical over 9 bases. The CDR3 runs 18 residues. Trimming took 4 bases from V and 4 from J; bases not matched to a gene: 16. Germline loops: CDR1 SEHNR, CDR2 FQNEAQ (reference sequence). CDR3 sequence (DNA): TGTGCCAGCAGCTACCGGGACAGGGCCCCTTATGGTGGCACTGAAGCTTTCTTT. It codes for CASSYRDRAPYGGTEAFF.

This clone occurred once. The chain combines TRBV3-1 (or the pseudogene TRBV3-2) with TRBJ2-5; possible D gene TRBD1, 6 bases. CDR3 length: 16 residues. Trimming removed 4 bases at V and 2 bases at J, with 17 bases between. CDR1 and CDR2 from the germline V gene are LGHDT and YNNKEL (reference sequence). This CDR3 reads CASSPRLGAAQETQYF. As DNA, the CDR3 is TGTGCCAGCAGCCCTCGGTTGGGGGCGGCTCAAGAGACCCAGTACTTC.

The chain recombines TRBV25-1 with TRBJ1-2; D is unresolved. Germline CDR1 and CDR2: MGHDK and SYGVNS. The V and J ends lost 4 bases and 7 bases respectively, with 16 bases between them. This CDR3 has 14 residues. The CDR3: CASSALNLLGGYTF. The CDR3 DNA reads TGTGCCAGCAGTGCTCTGAACCTCCTCGGTGGCTACACCTTC.

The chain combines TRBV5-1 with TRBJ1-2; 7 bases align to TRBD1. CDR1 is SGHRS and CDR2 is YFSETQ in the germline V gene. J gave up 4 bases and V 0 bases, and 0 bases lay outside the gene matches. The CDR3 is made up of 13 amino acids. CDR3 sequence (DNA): TGCGCCAGCAGCTTGGCAGGGGGCTATGGCTACACCTTC. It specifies CASSLAGGYGYTF.

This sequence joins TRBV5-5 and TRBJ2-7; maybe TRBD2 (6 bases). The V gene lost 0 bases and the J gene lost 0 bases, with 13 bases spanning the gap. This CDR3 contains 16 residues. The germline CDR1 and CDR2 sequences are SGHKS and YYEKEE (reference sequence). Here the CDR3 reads CASSLAGRQLSYEQYF. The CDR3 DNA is TGTGCCAGCAGCTTGGCCGGGAGACAGCTCTCCTACGAGCAGTACTTC. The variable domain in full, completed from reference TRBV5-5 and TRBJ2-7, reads DAGVTQSPTHLIKTRGQQVTLRCSPISGHKSVSWYQQVLGQGPQFIFQYYEKEERGRGNFPDRFSARQFPNYSSELNVNALLLGDSALYLCASSLAGRQLSYEQYFGPGTRLTVT.

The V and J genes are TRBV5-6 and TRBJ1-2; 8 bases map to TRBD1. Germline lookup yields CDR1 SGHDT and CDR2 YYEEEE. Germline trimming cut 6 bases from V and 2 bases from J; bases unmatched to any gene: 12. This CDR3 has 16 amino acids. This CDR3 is CASNSFEGQANYGYTF. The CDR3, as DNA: TGTGCCAGCAACTCATTTGAGGGACAGGCAAACTATGGCTACACCTTC.

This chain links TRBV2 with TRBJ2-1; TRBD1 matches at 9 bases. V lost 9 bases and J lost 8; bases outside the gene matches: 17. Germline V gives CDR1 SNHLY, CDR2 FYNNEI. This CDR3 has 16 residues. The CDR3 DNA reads TGTGCCAGGATAAAGACGGACAGGGGAGATTTGGATGAGCAGTTCTTC. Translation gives CARIKTDRGDLDEQFF.

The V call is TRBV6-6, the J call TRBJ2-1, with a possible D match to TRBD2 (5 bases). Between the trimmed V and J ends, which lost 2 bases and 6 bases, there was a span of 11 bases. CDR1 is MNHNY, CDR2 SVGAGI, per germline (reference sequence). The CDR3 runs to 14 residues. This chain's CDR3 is CASSYPGLGNEQFF. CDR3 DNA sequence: TGTGCCAGCAGTTACCCCGGACTCGGCAATGAGCAGTTCTTC.

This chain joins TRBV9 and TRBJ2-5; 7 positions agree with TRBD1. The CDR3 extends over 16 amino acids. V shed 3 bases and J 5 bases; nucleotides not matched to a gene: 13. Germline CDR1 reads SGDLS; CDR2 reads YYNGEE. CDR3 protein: CASSASLRGRRETQYF. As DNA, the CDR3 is TGTGCCAGCAGCGCGTCCCTAAGGGGGCGGAGGGAGACCCAGTACTTC.

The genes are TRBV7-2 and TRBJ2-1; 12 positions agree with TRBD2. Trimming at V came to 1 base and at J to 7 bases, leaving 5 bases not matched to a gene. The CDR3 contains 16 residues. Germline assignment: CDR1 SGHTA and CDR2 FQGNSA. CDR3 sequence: CASSLGRLAGANEQFF. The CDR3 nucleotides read TGTGCCAGCAGCTTAGGGCGACTAGCGGGAGCAAATGAGCAGTTCTTC.

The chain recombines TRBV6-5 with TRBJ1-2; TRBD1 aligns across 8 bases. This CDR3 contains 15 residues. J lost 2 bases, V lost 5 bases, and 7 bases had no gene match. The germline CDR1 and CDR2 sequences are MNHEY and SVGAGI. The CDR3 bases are TGTGCCAGCAGTCTAAAGACAGGGGAAAACTATGGCTACACCTTC. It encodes CASSLKTGENYGYTF.

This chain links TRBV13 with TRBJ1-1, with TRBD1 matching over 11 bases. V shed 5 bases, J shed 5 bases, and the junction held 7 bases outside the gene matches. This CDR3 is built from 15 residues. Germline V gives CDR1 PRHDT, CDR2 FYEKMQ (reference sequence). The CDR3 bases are TGTGCCAGCAGCCCGCGGACAGGGGGCTATACTGAAGCTTTCTTT. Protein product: CASSPRTGGYTEAFF. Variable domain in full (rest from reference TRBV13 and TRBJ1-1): AAGVIQSPRHLIKEKRETATLKCYPIPRHDTVYWYQQGPGQDPQFLISFYEKMQSDKGSIPDRFSAQQFSDYHSELNMSSLELGDSALYFCASSPRTGGYTEAFFGQGTRLTVV.

The CDR3 reads CASTFGGTNTEAFF. The CDR3 DNA reads TGTGCCAGCACTTTTGGCGGGACGAACACTGAAGCTTTCTTT. The V call is TRBV28, the J call TRBJ1-1, with D possibly matching TRBD1 (5 bases). The germline V gene encodes CDR1 MDHEN and CDR2 SYDVKM. The CDR3 runs to 14 residues. V shed 7 bases and J shed 1 base, with 13 bases lying between them.

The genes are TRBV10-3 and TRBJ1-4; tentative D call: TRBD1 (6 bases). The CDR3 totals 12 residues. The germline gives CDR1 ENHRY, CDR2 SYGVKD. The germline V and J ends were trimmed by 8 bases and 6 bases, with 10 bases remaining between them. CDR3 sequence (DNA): TGTGCCATCGGGACATCTCATGAAAAACTGTTTTTT. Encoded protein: CAIGTSHEKLFF.

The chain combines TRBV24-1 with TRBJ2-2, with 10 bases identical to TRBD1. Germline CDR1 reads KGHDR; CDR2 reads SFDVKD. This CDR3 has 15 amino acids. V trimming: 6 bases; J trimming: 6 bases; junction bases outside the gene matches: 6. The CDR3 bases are TGTGCCACCAGTAGAGGACAGGGGGAGGCCGGGGAGCTGTTTTTT. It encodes CATSRGQGEAGELFF.

CDR3 sequence (DNA): TGCGCCAGCAGCTTGGTATCTGCTAATGAAAAACTGTTTTTT. Protein: CASSLVSANEKLFF. This chain links TRBV5-1 with TRBJ1-4; D is unresolved. The ends were cut back, 0 bases at V and 3 bases at J, with 6 bases in the middle. Germline CDR1 reads SGHRS; CDR2 reads YFSETQ. The CDR3 is 14 residues long.

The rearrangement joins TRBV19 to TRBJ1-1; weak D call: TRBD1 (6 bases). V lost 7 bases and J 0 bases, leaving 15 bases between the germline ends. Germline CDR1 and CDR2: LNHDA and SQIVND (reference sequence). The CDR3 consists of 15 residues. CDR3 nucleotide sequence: TGTGCCAGTAAGACAGGCCGTAGAATGAACACTGAAGCTTTCTTT. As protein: CASKTGRRMNTEAFF. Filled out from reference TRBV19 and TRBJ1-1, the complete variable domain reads DGGITQSPKYLFRKEGQNVTLSCEQNLNHDAMYWYRQDPGQGLRLIYYSQIVNDFQKGDIAEGYSVSREKKESFPLTVTSAQKNPTAFYLCASKTGRRMNTEAFFGQGTRLTVV.

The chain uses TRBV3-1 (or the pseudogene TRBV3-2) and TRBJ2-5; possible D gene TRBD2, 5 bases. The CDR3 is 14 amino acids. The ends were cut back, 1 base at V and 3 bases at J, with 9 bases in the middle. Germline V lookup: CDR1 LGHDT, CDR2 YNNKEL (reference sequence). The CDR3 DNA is TGTGCCAGCAGCCAAGCCGCCGGGGAAGAGACCCAGTACTTC. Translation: CASSQAAGEETQYF.

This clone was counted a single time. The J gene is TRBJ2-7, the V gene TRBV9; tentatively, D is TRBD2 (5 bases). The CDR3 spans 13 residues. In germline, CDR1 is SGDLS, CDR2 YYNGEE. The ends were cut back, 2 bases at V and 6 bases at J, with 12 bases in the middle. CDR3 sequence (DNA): TGTGCCAGCAGCGTTAGTAGTCGGGGCGAGCAGTACTTC. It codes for CASSVSSRGEQYF.

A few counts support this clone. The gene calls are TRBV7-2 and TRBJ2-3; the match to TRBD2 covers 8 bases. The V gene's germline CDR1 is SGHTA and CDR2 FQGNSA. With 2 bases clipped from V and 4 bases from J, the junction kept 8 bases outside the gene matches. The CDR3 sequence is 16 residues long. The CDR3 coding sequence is TGTGCCAGCAGCTTATTGGCGGGAGGAGGCGCAGATACGCAGTATTTT. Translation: CASSLLAGGGADTQYF. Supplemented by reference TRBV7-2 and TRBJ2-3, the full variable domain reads GAGVSQSPSNKVTEKGKDVELRCDPISGHTALYWYRQSLGQGLEFLIYFQGNSAPDKSGLPSDRFSAERTGGSVSTLTIQRTQQEDSAVYLCASSLLAGGGADTQYFGPGTRLTVL.